A selection of T cell receptor beta chains follows, all from one sample in a study of blood T cells in healthy people across ages. TCRdb processed the 5' RACE reads anew with MiXCR; each CDR3 protein has one entry. This repertoire shows more than 1.4 million distinct CDR3 sequences, around two fifths found once; its top ten account for under 8%. Sequencing used blood. Source of these receptors: a woman aged 18-35 years in good health. CDR3s include the opening cysteine and the closing phenylalanine or tryptophan. D genes are given only for firm matches. Clone size, where shown, is once, few, many, or a class for clones that have expanded.

TRBJ2-1 | TRBV11-2 | - | - | CASSDDSLAFVDEQFF | TGTGCCAGCAGCGATGACTCCTTGGCATTTGTGGATGAGCAGTTCTTC
TRBJ1-2 | TRBV11-2 | TRBD1 | - | CASSLGTDREHNYGYTF | TGTGCCAGCAGCTTAGGAACTGACAGGGAACATAACTATGGCTACACCTTC
TRBJ2-2 | TRBV12-3/TRBV12-4 | - | - | CASSSALGPRLELFF | TGTGCCAGCAGCAGTGCCCTGGGTCCTCGGCTCGAGCTGTTTTTT
TRBJ1-5 | TRBV6-1 | - | - | CACKTGRQGNQPQHF | TGTGCCTGTAAGACGGGTCGCCAGGGCAATCAGCCCCAGCATTTT
TRBJ2-3 | TRBV11-2 | - | - | CASSSDGYSGTHYF | TGTGCCAGCAGCTCGGACGGTTACTCAGGGACGCATTATTTT
TRBJ2-3 | TRBV10-3 | - | - | CAIAFGDGGRGTDTQYF | TGTGCCATCGCCTTCGGGGACGGGGGAAGGGGAACAGATACGCAGTATTTT
TRBJ2-5 | TRBV14 | - | once | CATSQGGVQYF | TGCGCCACCAGCCAAGGGGGGGTGCAGTACTTC
TRBJ1-4 | TRBV20-1 | - | - | CSAHTGTGTNEKLFF | TGCAGTGCGCATACAGGGACGGGGACTAATGAAAAACTGTTTTTT
TRBJ2-5 | TRBV2 | - | - | CASSEWQTQETQYF | TGTGCCAGCAGTGAATGGCAGACCCAAGAGACCCAGTACTTC
TRBJ2-7 | TRBV27 | TRBD2 | few | CASSLSGDPYEQYF | TGTGCCAGCAGTCTTAGCGGGGACCCCTACGAGCAGTACTTC